This T cell receptor beta chain was observed in a study of cytomegalovirus exposure and HLA in healthy donors. Study information: HLA-typed donors were the source of about 81 million unique TCRs held in an early data release.

This clone was picked up one time. Its target is not known. Study-wide results and caveats: For cytomegalovirus status, the classifier reportedly gave diagnoses with high specificity and sensitivity.

The PCR used 60 Vbeta and 13 Jbeta primers. Measured with immunoSEQ multiplex PCR; TCRdb has only the in-frame clones, and not every one. The sample has roughly 56,000 clones, around 82% seen once. Trimming cost V 6 bases and J 5 bases, with 7 bases left between them. Germline assignment: CDR1 DFQATT and CDR2 SNEGSKA (reference sequence). The CDR3 totals 10 residues. This chain joins TRBV20-1 and TRBJ2-5; no definite D call. Material: PBMCs. This clonotype was obtained from a boy between 10 and 17 years old in good health and CMV-seropositive. This CDR3 reads CSAVPETQYF. DNA of the CDR3: TGCAGTGCCGTCCCGGAGACCCAGTACTTC.